This TCR beta chain was sequenced for a study of CD8+ T cells in alopecia areata. After isolation, RNA underwent reverse transcription to generate cDNA as the sequencing template. The method was immunoSEQ multiplex PCR; TCRdb's version includes in-frame clones alone and lacks a portion of them. Counted here are about 120,000 clones, less than 80% occurring once; the ten biggest clones make up 2.5% to 3.5%. Study-wide results and caveats: Scalp samples also contribute reads from the resident alphabeta T cells found in normal skin. Sharing of TCR sequences between patients (possibly for HLA-related reasons) was less clear than in mice. Compared with normal scalp, lesional scalp had higher clonality and more expanded CD8+ clones.

The V segment lost 6 bases and the J segment 7 bases; nucleotides outside the gene matches: 16. Per the germline V gene, CDR1 is SGHTA and CDR2 is FQGNSA. CDR3 length: 16 amino acids. Isolation of CD4+ and CD8+ T cells from PBMCs was achieved by sorting. Details on this clone: As yet, its antigen is unknown.

The sequencing input was CD4+ T cells sorted from blood. This chain links TRBV7-2 with TRBJ2-5, with 8 bases fitting TRBD2. This receptor was taken from a human donor in good health. The CDR3 coding sequence is TGTGCCAGCAGTCCCGGTGTAGCGGGGCTCCAGAGGACCCAGTACTTC. This encodes CASSPGVAGLQRTQYF.